These 27 T cell receptor beta chains were all obtained from the same sample, sequenced in a study of T cells of healthy individuals (dated by TCRdb to the late 2010s). Receptor amplification or capture employed 5' RACE. This sample was sequenced with an Illumina MiSeq. Starting from the raw public reads, TCRdb applied fastp trimming at Q25, assembled clones with MiXCR and retained in-frame beta chains. Each entry is one CDR3 protein sequence, shown with its most common DNA and genes. The sample yields about 63,000 distinct CDR3 sequences; 16% were counted once. The ten largest clones take up approximately 4.7% of the sample. The receptors here all came from a human donor in good health.

About this clonotype: This may be a read error: a much more frequent sequence differs by one nucleotide. The gene calls are TRBV7-9 and TRBJ2-1; 8 bases map to TRBD1. The trim removed 5 bases at V and 6 bases at J, leaving 9 bases unmatched. The CDR3 runs to 15 residues. Germline V lookup: CDR1 SEHNR, CDR2 FQNEAQ (reference sequence). Written as DNA, the CDR3 is TGTGCCAGCAGCCAGAGGACAGGGTATAGCAATGAGCAGTTCTTC. It is translated as CASSQRTGYSNEQFF.

The count of this clonotype is one. The chain combines TRBV10-3 with TRBJ2-1, with 8 positions matching TRBD2. J lost 0 bases, V lost 0 bases, and 7 bases had no gene match. The CDR3 sequence is 18 residues long. CDR1 is ENHRY and CDR2 is SYGVKD in the germline V gene. The CDR3 loop reads CAISESGTSGVSYNEQFF. CDR3 bases: TGTGCCATCAGTGAGTCTGGCACTAGCGGAGTCTCCTACAATGAGCAGTTCTTC.

The chain uses TRBV7-2 and TRBJ2-7; the D is unclear. Germline V lookup: CDR1 SGHTA, CDR2 FQGNSA. V gave up 3 bases and J gave up 4 bases, with 13 bases separating them. The CDR3 covers 14 residues. In DNA form, the CDR3 reads TGTGCCAGCAGCTTCAACGCAGAGTCATACGAGCAGTACTTC. Its translation: CASSFNAESYEQYF. Based on the CDR3 plus reference TRBV7-2 and TRBJ2-7, the full variable domain is GAGVSQSPSNKVTEKGKDVELRCDPISGHTALYWYRQSLGQGLEFLIYFQGNSAPDKSGLPSDRFSAERTGGSVSTLTIQRTQQEDSAVYLCASSFNAESYEQYFGPGTRLTVT.

This clonotype was counted between two and nine times. This rearrangement joins TRBV7-2 to TRBJ1-1; D is unclear. CDR1 and CDR2 (germline): SGHTA, FQGNSA. The CDR3 is 13 amino acids. Trimming removed 1 base at V and 1 base at J, with 4 bases between. CDR3 residues: CASSLDKNTEAFF. For the CDR3, the DNA is TGTGCCAGCAGCTTAGACAAGAACACTGAAGCTTTCTTT.

This clonotype was recorded at least ten times. The chain employs TRBV20-1 and TRBJ1-4; no clear D gene. The V and J ends lost 1 base and 5 bases respectively, with 11 bases between them. Germline CDR1 reads DFQATT; CDR2 reads SNEGSKA (reference sequence). The CDR3 is 14 amino acids. The CDR3 DNA sequence: TGCAGTGCTAGAGGTCGGGTCACGAATGAAAAACTGTTTTTT. Translation gives CSARGRVTNEKLFF.

At least ten counts were recorded for this clonotype. The germline gene is not matched at one end of the junction; a read error may be the cause. This chain uses TRBV12-3 or TRBV12-4 with TRBJ2-7; D might be TRBD1 or TRBD2, each matching 5 bases. The CDR3 consists of 16 residues. The CDR3 nucleotides are TGTGCCAGCATTCCACAACCCGGGGCACCCTCCCACGAGCAGTACTTC. Its translation is CASIPQPGAPSHEQYF.

This clonotype was recorded a few times. The rearrangement links TRBV20-1 to TRBJ2-7; a possible D gene is TRBD2 (6 bases). The CDR3 has 15 amino acids. Germline V gene sequence: CDR1 DFQATT, CDR2 SNEGSKA (reference sequence). V gave up 4 bases and J gave up 0 bases, with 16 bases separating them. The CDR3 nucleotides are TGCAGTGCTACAACCGGGACTGAAAGCTCCTACGAGCAGTACTTC. It specifies CSATTGTESSYEQYF.

This rearrangement joins TRBV29-1 to TRBJ2-3; possible D gene TRBD1, 6 bases. CDR3 length equals 15 residues. Trimming cost V 0 bases and J 6 bases, with 16 bases left between them. Germline CDR1 and CDR2: SQVTM and ANQGSEA. The CDR3 region has the DNA TGCAGCGTTGAAGATCAGGCCAGGGGAATTGATACGCAGTATTTT. Translated: CSVEDQARGIDTQYF.

The rearrangement links TRBV7-9 to TRBJ1-4, with 9 positions matching TRBD1. The V gene's germline CDR1 is SEHNR and CDR2 FQNEAQ (reference sequence). This CDR3 has 14 residues. V lost 6 bases, J lost 5 bases, and 4 bases stayed unmatched. Here the CDR3 DNA reads TGTGCCAGCAGTCGGGACAGGGCGAATGAAAAACTGTTTTTT. It is translated as CASSRDRANEKLFF.

Comment on this clonotype: This may be a read error, as it is one base from a much larger clone. The rearrangement joins TRBV12-5 to TRBJ2-1; no definite D call. Per the germline V gene, CDR1 is LGHNT and CDR2 is FRNRAP. V was shortened by 4 bases and J by 12 bases, with 16 bases between the two germline ends. The CDR3 contains 13 residues. This CDR3 reads CASGSVRLERQFF. The CDR3 DNA reads as TGTGCTAGTGGTTCGGTACGGTTGGAGAGGCAGTTCTTC.

This clonotype was detected many times. In nucleotides, the CDR3 is TGTGCCAGCAGTTCCGAGAGGGTCACAGATACGCAGTATTTT. Protein product: CASSSERVTDTQYF. This sequence joins TRBV27 and TRBJ2-3; possibly TRBD2 for D (5 bases). V was clipped by 4 bases and J by 2 bases, with 10 bases between them. Germline CDR1 is MNHEY and CDR2 is SMNVEV (reference sequence). The CDR3 consists of 14 residues.

The chain links TRBV15 to TRBJ2-3; D gene unclear. Trimming removed 0 bases at V and 2 bases at J, with 15 bases between. Per germline, CDR1 LNHNV and CDR2 YYDKDF (reference sequence). The CDR3 covers 17 residues. The CDR3 loop reads CATSRDPPGRPTDTQYF. CDR3 DNA sequence: TGTGCCACCAGCAGAGATCCGCCGGGCCGTCCCACAGATACGCAGTATTTT.

The CDR3 DNA follows: TGTGCCAGCAGCGTAGACTCAGGGGCAGGCACAGATACGCAGTATTTT. Amino acid sequence: CASSVDSGAGTDTQYF. This chain uses TRBV9 with TRBJ2-3; a weak D match, TRBD1 (6 bases). CDR1 and CDR2 (germline): SGDLS, YYNGEE. CDR3 length: 16 residues. V lost 0 bases, J lost 1 base, and 12 bases lay in between.

This clonotype was seen ten or more times. The V call is TRBV27, the J call TRBJ1-1, with D perhaps matching TRBD1 (6 bases). This CDR3 is 13 amino acids long. The V end lost 4 bases, the J end lost 5 bases, and 11 bases lay between the germline ends. In germline, CDR1 is MNHEY, CDR2 SMNVEV (reference sequence). The CDR3 is CASSSQGRTEAFF. The DNA for the CDR3 is TGTGCCAGCAGTTCACAGGGTCGGACTGAAGCTTTCTTT.

This clonotype was recorded many times. The rearrangement links TRBV6-1 to TRBJ1-5; TRBD1 matches at 9 bases. The CDR3 totals 14 residues. In germline, CDR1 is MNHNS, CDR2 SASEGT. The J segment lost 8 bases and the V segment lost 3 bases, leaving 5 bases of the junction unmatched. The CDR3: CASSERQGGEPQHF. DNA for the CDR3: TGTGCCAGCAGTGAGCGACAGGGGGGCGAGCCCCAGCATTTT.

This clonotype has at least ten counts. The rearrangement links TRBV29-1 to TRBJ2-7; TRBD2 matches 11 bases. V shed 4 bases and J 3 bases; nucleotides not matched to a gene: 5. In germline, CDR1 is SQVTM, CDR2 ANQGSEA. The CDR3 is 14 amino acids. The CDR3 sequence is CSVAETSGDYEQYF. In nucleotides, the CDR3 is TGCAGCGTTGCAGAGACTAGCGGGGACTACGAGCAGTACTTC.

The chain employs TRBV5-1 and TRBJ1-2, with D uncertain. Germline V gene sequence: CDR1 SGHRS, CDR2 YFSETQ. V was cut by 4 bases and J by 9 bases, with 13 bases left in between. This CDR3 contains 12 residues. The CDR3 protein is CASSLNYGRYTF. The CDR3 DNA follows: TGCGCCAGCAGCCTAAACTATGGCCGCTACACCTTC.

This clonotype was observed many times. The chain combines TRBV6-1 with TRBJ2-2; 7 bases are a match to TRBD2. This CDR3 has 14 residues. CDR1 is MNHNS and CDR2 is SASEGT in the germline V gene. V was clipped by 8 bases and J by 4 bases; unmatched bases: 7. Here the CDR3 DNA reads TGTGCCAGCCGGCCCGGGACTATCACCGGGGAGCTGTTTTTT. Translating it yields CASRPGTITGELFF.

V usage is TRBV10-3 and J usage is TRBJ1-4, with D tentatively TRBD1 (6 bases). The CDR3 length is 13 residues. Per the germline V gene, CDR1 is ENHRY and CDR2 is SYGVKD. Trimming took 10 bases from V and 4 from J, leaving 13 bases between them. CDR3 region: CATQQGGNEKLFF. CDR3 DNA sequence: TGTGCCACGCAACAAGGGGGTAATGAAAAACTGTTTTTT.

This clonotype has at least ten counts. The chain combines TRBV7-2 with TRBJ2-5; 7 positions match TRBD1. The CDR3 totals 13 residues. Germline CDR1 SGHTA, CDR2 FQGNSA. V was pared by 4 bases and J by 2 bases, with 1 base of the junction left unmatched. The CDR3 DNA sequence: TGTGCCAGCAGCTGGGGACAGCAAGAGACCCAGTACTTC. Translation gives CASSWGQQETQYF.

The rearrangement joins TRBV7-9 to TRBJ2-7; TRBD2 aligns across 8 bases. Germline CDR1 and CDR2: SEHNR and FQNEAQ (reference sequence). The CDR3 runs to 15 residues. J lost 5 bases, V lost 4 bases, and 10 bases had no gene match. As DNA, the CDR3 is TGTGCCAGCAGCTCCTACTCTCTAGCGGGTAACGAGCAGTACTTC. Protein sequence: CASSSYSLAGNEQYF.

J is TRBJ2-5 and V is TRBV7-9; 10 bases align to TRBD2. The V segment lost 4 bases and the J segment 1 base; nucleotides outside the gene matches: 6. CDR1 is SEHNR, CDR2 FQNEAQ, per germline (reference sequence). The CDR3 length is 16 residues. CDR3 in amino acids: CASSSTIAGGQETQYF. The DNA for the CDR3 is TGTGCCAGCAGCTCGACCATAGCGGGGGGCCAAGAGACCCAGTACTTC.

The genes are TRBV10-3 and TRBJ2-1; TRBD2 agrees at 9 bases. CDR1 and CDR2 from the germline V gene are ENHRY and SYGVKD. The CDR3 sequence is 17 residues long. The junction had 3 bases not matched to a gene; V was cut back by 0 bases and J by 0 bases. The CDR3 DNA reads TGTGCCATCAGTGAGTCGAGTAGCGGGGGCTCCTACAATGAGCAGTTCTTC. Protein sequence: CAISESSSGGSYNEQFF.

In its sample, this clonotype was seen many times. This chain links TRBV7-9 with TRBJ1-4; tentative D call: TRBD1 (5 bases). Between the trimmed V and J ends, which lost 2 bases and 5 bases, there was a span of 9 bases. The CDR3 contains 14 residues. Germline values: CDR1 SEHNR, CDR2 FQNEAQ (reference sequence). This chain's CDR3 is CASSLRQLNEKLFF. The CDR3, as DNA: TGTGCCAGCAGCTTAAGACAGTTAAATGAAAAACTGTTTTTT.

This chain uses TRBV20-1 with TRBJ2-3; D could derive from TRBD1 or TRBD2 (5 bases each). Trimming removed 6 bases at V and 4 bases at J, with 20 bases between. Germline CDR1 and CDR2: DFQATT and SNEGSKA (reference sequence). The CDR3 covers 15 residues. Written as DNA, the CDR3 is TGCAGTGCCATCGGGACCCATAAGGCACCAGATACGCAGTATTTT. Protein product: CSAIGTHKAPDTQYF.

The gene calls are TRBV5-1 and TRBJ2-5, with D perhaps assigned TRBD1 or TRBD2 (6 bases each). This CDR3 region has 14 residues. Germline V gene lookup returns CDR1 SGHRS and CDR2 YFSETQ. Trimming took off 4 bases at V and 5 bases at J, with 15 bases between the two ends. CDR3 sequence: CASSQVGGTETQYF. DNA for the CDR3: TGCGCCAGCAGCCAGGTCGGGGGCACGGAGACCCAGTACTTC.

This clonotype has only a few counts. The gene calls are TRBV27 and TRBJ1-5; 7 bases map to TRBD1. Germline CDR1 and CDR2: MNHEY and SMNVEV (reference sequence). The ends lost 5 bases at V and 0 bases at J; junction bases unmatched: 7. The CDR3 has 16 amino acids. Here the CDR3 reads CASSAGGQYSNQPQHF. CDR3 in DNA: TGTGCCAGCAGTGCAGGGGGACAGTATAGCAATCAGCCCCAGCATTTT.